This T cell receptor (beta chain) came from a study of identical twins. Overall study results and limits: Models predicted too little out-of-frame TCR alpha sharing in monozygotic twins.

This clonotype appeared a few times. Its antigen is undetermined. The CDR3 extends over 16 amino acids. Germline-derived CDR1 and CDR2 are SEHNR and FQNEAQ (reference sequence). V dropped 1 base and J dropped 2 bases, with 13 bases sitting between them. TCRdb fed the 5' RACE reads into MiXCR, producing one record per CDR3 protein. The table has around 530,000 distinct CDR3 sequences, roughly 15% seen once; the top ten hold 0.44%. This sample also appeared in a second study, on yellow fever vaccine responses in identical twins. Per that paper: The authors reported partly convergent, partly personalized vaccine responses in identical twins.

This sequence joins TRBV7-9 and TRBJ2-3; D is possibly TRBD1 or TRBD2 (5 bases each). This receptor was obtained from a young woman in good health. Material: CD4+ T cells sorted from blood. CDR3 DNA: TGTGCCAGCAGCTTAGTTTGGGGACCCGACACAGATACGCAGTATTTT. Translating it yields CASSLVWGPDTDTQYF.